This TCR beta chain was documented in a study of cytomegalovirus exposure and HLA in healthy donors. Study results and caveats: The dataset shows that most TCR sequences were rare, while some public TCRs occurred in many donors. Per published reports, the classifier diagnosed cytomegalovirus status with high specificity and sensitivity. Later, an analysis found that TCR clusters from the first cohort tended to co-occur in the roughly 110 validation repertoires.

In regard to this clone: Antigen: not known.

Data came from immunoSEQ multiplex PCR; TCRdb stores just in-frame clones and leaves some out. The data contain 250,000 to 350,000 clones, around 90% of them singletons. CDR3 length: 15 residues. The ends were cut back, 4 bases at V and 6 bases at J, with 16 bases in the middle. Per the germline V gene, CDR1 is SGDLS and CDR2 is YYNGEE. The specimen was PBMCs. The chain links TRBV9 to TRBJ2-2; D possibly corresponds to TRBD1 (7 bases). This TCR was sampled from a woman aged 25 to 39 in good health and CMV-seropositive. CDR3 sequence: CASSPRLDRAGELFF. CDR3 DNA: TGTGCCAGCAGCCCAAGACTAGACAGGGCCGGGGAGCTGTTTTTT.